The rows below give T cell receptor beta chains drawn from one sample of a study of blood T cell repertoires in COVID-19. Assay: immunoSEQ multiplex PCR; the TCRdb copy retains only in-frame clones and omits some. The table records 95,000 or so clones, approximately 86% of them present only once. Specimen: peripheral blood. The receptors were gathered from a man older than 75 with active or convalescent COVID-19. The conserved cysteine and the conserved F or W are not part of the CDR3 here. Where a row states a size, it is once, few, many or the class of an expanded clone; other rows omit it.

ASRPSGTYSYNEQF	TRBV11-2	14	-	TRBJ2-1
ASSPGSYNEQF	TRBV18	11	-	TRBJ2-1
ASSLQYTDYSGNTIY	TRBV11-2	15	-	TRBJ1-3
ASSSAGGWGEQY	TRBV6-2/TRBV6-3	12	-	TRBJ2-7
ASRSYNEQF	TRBV27	9	-	TRBJ2-1
ASSQDFGGLAGVTDTQY	TRBV14	17	-	TRBJ2-3
ASSTGTVNSPLH	TRBV5-1	12	few	TRBJ1-6
ASSLDSINQPQH	TRBV5-5	12	-	TRBJ1-5
ASSLGRGADTIY	TRBV5-1	12	-	TRBJ1-3
AWSAGQGPSWPQH	TRBV30	13	-	TRBJ1-5
ASSLYRGTNSPLH	TRBV28	13	-	TRBJ1-6
ASSSDRLTNVLT	TRBV9	12	-	TRBJ2-6
AISESTGGEKLF	TRBV10-3	12	-	TRBJ1-4
ASSLGGTKAF	TRBV12-3/TRBV12-4	10	once	TRBJ1-1
ASSRDRDTEAF	TRBV18	11	-	TRBJ1-1
ASSPGADTEAF	TRBV18	11	-	TRBJ1-1
ASSPKGQEGYGYT	TRBV18	13	-	TRBJ1-2
AISEGSSNQPQH	TRBV10-3	12	-	TRBJ1-5
ASRVLAGVPGELF	TRBV19	13	once	TRBJ2-2
ASSSAGFSTDTQY	TRBV19	13	-	TRBJ2-3
ASSPVGGNSYEQY	TRBV7-2	13	-	TRBJ2-7
ASSVAVREAEQF	TRBV9	12	-	TRBJ2-1
ASSGILASRRGGEQF	TRBV5-4	15	-	TRBJ2-1
ASSFSTTNEKLF	TRBV7-2	12	-	TRBJ1-4
ASSQAGSLETQY	TRBV4-2	12	-	TRBJ2-5
ASSPLAANTGELF	TRBV7-2	13	-	TRBJ2-2
ASSITTRPYPQPQH	TRBV2	14	-	TRBJ1-5
ASSLHLLATGDGETQY	TRBV5-5	16	-	TRBJ2-5
SVAFDPGQF	TRBV29-1	9	-	TRBJ2-1
AISESLGARNQPQH	TRBV10-3	14	-	TRBJ1-5
ASSLRDRSVGYT	TRBV7-8	12	-	TRBJ1-2
ASSIQGAQPQH	TRBV19	11	-	TRBJ1-5
ASSPGQNYGYT	TRBV3-1/TRBV3-2	11	once	TRBJ1-2
ASSQGQALSTDTQY	TRBV4-3	14	-	TRBJ2-3
ASSPRYRDTGELF	TRBV11-2	13	-	TRBJ2-2
ASSEGGGRFTGYNEQF	TRBV5-1	16	once	TRBJ2-1
ASGGGDRLGDTQY	TRBV5-1	13	-	TRBJ2-3
ASSPFRGGELF	TRBV6-5	11	-	TRBJ2-2
ASSGERTGKSDTQY	TRBV19	14	-	TRBJ2-3